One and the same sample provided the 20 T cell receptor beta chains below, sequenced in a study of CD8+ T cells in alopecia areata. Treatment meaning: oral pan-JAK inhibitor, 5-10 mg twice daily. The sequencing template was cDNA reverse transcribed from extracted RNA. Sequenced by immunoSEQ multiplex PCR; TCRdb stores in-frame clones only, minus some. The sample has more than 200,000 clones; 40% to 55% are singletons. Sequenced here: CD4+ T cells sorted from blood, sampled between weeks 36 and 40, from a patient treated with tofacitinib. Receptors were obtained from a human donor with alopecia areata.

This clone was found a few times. The CDR3 loop is CASSPTDSRTDTQYF. In nucleotides, the CDR3 is TGTGCCAGCAGTCCCACGGACAGTAGGACAGATACGCAGTATTTT. The genes are TRBV6-5 and TRBJ2-3; a weak D match, TRBD1 (6 bases). The CDR3 sequence is 15 residues long. CDR1 MNHEY and CDR2 SVGAGI come from the germline V gene. V was pared by 5 bases and J by 3 bases, with 15 bases between.

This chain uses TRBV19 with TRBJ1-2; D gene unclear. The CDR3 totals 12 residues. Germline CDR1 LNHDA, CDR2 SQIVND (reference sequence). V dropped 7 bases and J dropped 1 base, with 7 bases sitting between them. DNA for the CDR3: TGTGCCAGTAAGGAGAGTAACTATGGCTACACCTTC. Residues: CASKESNYGYTF. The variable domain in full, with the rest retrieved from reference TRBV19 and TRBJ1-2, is DGGITQSPKYLFRKEGQNVTLSCEQNLNHDAMYWYRQDPGQGLRLIYYSQIVNDFQKGDIAEGYSVSREKKESFPLTVTSAQKNPTAFYLCASKESNYGYTFGSGTRLTVV.

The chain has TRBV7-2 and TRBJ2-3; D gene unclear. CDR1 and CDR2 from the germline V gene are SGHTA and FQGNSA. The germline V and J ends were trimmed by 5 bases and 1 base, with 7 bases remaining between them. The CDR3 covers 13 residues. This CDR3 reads CASSLVGTDTQYF. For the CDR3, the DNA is TGTGCCAGCAGCCTAGTTGGCACAGATACGCAGTATTTT.

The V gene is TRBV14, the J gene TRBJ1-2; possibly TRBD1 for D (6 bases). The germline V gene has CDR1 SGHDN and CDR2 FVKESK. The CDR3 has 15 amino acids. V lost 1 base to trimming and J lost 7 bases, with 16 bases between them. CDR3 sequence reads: CASSQVTGRDGGYTF. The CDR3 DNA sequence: TGTGCCAGCAGCCAAGTTACAGGGAGAGACGGTGGCTACACCTTC.

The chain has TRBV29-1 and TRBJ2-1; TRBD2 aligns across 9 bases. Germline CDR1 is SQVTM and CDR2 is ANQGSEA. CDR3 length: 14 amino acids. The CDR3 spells CTTQAGGSYNEQFF. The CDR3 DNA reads TGCACTACTCAGGCGGGGGGGTCCTACAATGAGCAGTTCTTC.

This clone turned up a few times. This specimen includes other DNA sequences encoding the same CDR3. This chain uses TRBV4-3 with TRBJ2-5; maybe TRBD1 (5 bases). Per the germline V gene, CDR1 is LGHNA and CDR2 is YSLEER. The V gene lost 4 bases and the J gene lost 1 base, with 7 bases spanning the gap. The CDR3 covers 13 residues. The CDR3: CASSPGFQETQYF. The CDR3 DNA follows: TGCGCCAGCAGCCCAGGGTTCCAAGAGACCCAGTACTTC.

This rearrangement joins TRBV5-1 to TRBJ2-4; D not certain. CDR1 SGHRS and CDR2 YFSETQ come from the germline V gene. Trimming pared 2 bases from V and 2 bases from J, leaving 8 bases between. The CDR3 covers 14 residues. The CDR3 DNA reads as TGCGCCAGCAGCTTAGAAGGGACCAAAAACATTCAGTACTTC. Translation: CASSLEGTKNIQYF.

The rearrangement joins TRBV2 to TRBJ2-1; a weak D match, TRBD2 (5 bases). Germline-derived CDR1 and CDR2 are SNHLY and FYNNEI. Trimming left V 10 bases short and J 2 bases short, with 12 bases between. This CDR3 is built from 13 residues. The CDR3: CATARGPYNEQFF. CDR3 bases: TGTGCCACGGCCCGGGGTCCCTACAATGAGCAGTTCTTC.

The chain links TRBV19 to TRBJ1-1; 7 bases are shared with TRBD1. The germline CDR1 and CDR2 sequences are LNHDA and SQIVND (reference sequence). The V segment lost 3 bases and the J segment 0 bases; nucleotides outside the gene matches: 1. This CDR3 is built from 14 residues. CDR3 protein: CASSIQGVNTEAFF. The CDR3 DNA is TGTGCCAGTAGTATCCAGGGGGTGAACACTGAAGCTTTCTTT.

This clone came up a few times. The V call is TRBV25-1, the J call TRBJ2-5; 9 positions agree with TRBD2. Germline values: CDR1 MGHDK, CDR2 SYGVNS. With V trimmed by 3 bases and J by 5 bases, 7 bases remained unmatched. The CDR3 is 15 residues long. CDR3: CASSEASGASETQYF. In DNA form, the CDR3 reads TGTGCCAGCAGTGAGGCTAGCGGGGCCTCGGAGACCCAGTACTTC.

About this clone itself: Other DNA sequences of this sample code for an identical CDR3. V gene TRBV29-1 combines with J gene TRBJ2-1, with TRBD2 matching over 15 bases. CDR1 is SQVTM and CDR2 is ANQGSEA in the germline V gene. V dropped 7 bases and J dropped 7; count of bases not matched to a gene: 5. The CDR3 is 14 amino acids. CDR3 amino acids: CSAGLAGGGNEQFF. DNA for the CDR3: TGCAGCGCGGGACTAGCGGGAGGAGGGAATGAGCAGTTCTTC.

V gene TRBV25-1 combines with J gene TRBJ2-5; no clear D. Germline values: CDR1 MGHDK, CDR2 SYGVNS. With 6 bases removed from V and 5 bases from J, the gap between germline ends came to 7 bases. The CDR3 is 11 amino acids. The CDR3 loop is CASSRAETQYF. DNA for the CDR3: TGTGCCAGCAGCCGAGCGGAGACCCAGTACTTC. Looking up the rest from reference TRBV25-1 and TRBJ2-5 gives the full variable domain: EADIYQTPRYLVIGTGKKITLECSQTMGHDKMYWYQQDPGMELHLIHYSYGVNSTEKGDLSSESTVSRIRTEHFPLTLESARPSHTSQYLCASSRAETQYFGPGTRLLVL.

CDR3 loop: CASSLQPPRDEQFF. CDR3 sequence (DNA): TGTGCCAGCAGCCTACAACCGCCCCGGGATGAGCAGTTCTTC. The rearrangement uses TRBV4-2 and TRBJ2-1; D uncertain. The V gene lost 4 bases and the J gene lost 8 bases, with 15 bases spanning the gap. Germline CDR1 reads LGHNA; CDR2 reads YNFKEQ. This CDR3 is 14 amino acids long.

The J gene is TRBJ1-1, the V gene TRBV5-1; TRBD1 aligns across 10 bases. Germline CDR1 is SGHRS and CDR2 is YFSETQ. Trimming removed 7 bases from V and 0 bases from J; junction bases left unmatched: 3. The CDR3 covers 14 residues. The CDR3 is CASRGQGMNTEAFF. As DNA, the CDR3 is TGCGCCAGCCGGGGACAGGGGATGAACACTGAAGCTTTCTTT.

The DNA for the CDR3 is TGCGCCAGCAGCATTGGAGGCGGAGACGAGCAGTACTTC. Protein product: CASSIGGGDEQYF. V gene TRBV5-1 combines with J gene TRBJ2-7; D is possibly TRBD2 (5 bases). The CDR3 spans 13 residues. Germline V gene lookup returns CDR1 SGHRS and CDR2 YFSETQ. Trimming removed 4 bases from V and 5 bases from J, with 13 bases in between.

The CDR3 is CASSLRLAGTTDTQYF. DNA for the CDR3: TGCGCCAGCAGCCTGCGACTAGCGGGAACTACAGATACGCAGTATTTT. The chain couples TRBV4-1 to TRBJ2-3, with TRBD2 matching over 11 bases. CDR1 is MGHRA and CDR2 is YSYEKL in the germline V gene. The CDR3 has 16 residues. Trimming took 4 bases from V and 3 from J; bases not matched to a gene: 6.

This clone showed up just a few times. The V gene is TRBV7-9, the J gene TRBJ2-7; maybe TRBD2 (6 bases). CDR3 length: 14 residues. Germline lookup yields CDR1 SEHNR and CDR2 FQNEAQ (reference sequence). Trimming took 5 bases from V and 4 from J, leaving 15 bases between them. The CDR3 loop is CASSGRTTPYEQYF. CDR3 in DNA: TGTGCCAGCAGCGGGCGGACTACGCCTTACGAGCAGTACTTC.

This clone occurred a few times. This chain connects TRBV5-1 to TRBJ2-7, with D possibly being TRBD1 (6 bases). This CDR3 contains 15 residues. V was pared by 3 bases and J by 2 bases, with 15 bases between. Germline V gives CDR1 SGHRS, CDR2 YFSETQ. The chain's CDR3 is CASSSDRIPPYEQYF. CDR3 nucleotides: TGCGCCAGCAGCTCTGACAGGATACCTCCCTACGAGCAGTACTTC.

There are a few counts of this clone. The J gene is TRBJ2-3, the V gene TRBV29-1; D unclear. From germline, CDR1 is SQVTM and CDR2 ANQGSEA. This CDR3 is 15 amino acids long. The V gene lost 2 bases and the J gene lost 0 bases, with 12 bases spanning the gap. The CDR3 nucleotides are TGCAGCGTTGAATGGCGGATGGGAAGCACAGATACGCAGTATTTT. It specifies CSVEWRMGSTDTQYF.

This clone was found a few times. The CDR3, as DNA: TGCAGCGTTGAAGGGGGCTTTGGGCTAGCGGGACAGGAGACCCAGTACTTC. It is translated as CSVEGGFGLAGQETQYF. The chain links TRBV29-1 to TRBJ2-5; the match to TRBD2 covers 9 bases. CDR1 is SQVTM and CDR2 is ANQGSEA in the germline V gene. CDR3 size: 17 residues. J was trimmed by 5 bases and V by 1 base; bases with no gene match: 14.